This TCR beta chain originates from a study of blood T cell repertoires in COVID-19. Study background: The study drew acute and convalescent COVID-19 samples from the United States, Italy and Spain. PBMCs, B-cell-depleted T cells, or T cells were the source of the cDNA or gDNA that made up the material.

Enrolment of Seattle patients took place during active infection, and they were followed longitudinally. In the source study's methods: The assay estimated nucleated cells by amplifying reference gene primers. Generated by immunoSEQ multiplex PCR, the TCRdb table keeps only in-frame clones and is missing some. V and J calls and clone size are copied from that table; D and trimming were computed from the DNA. The sample lists about 250,000 clones; approximately 88% were seen once. Points on this clone: The same CDR3 also results from other DNA sequences found in this sample.

This CDR3 region has 12 residues. V shed 5 bases and J shed 4 bases, with 8 bases lying between them. The sequencing sample was made of peripheral blood. V usage is TRBV12-3 or TRBV12-4 and J usage is TRBJ2-5, with D hard to call. The TCR comes from a woman under 40 with COVID-19, enrolled during active disease. CDR3 in DNA: TGTGCCAGCAGTCCTTCGGGAGAGACCCAGTACTTC. This sequence encodes CASSPSGETQYF.